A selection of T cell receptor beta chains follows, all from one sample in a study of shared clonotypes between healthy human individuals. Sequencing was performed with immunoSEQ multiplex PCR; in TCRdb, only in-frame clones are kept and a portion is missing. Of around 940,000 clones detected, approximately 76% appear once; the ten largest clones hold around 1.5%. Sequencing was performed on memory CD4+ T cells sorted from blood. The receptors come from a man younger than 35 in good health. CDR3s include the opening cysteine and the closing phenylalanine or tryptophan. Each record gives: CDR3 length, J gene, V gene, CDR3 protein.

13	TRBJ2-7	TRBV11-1	CASSLVQPYEQYF
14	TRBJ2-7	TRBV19	CASSARDGSYEQYF
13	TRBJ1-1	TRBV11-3	CASSLYGQTEAFF
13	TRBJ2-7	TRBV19	CASSRTGGYEQYF
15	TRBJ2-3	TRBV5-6	CASSRTGPSTDTQYF
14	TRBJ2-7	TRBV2	CASSVGQGRGEQYF
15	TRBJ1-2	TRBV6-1	CASSEGGFTIYGYTF
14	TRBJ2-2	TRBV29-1	CSVDLGLHTGELFF
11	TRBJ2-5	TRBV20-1	CSFGFQETQYF
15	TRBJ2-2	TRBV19	CASSIFRGNTGELFF
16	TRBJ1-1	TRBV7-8	CASSLAPGQTNTEAFF
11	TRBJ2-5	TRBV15	CATSREETQYF
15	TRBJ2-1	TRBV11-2	CASSPQVHSYNEQFF
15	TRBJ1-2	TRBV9	CASSVDPGQRAGYTF